Listed here are 19 T cell receptor beta chains from one sample, sequenced in a study of blood T cell repertoires in COVID-19. Libraries were prepared by immunoSEQ multiplex PCR; TCRdb keeps only in-frame clonotypes and omits some of them. The sample lists fewer than 400,000 clones; approximately 88% were seen once. The sample consisted of PBMCs or T cells enriched from blood (not recorded which). These receptors were collected from a young man who had recovered from COVID-19.

V usage is TRBV29-1 and J usage is TRBJ1-1; 9 bases fit TRBD1. CDR1 SQVTM and CDR2 ANQGSEA come from the germline V gene. The CDR3 is made up of 14 amino acids. Germline trimming cut 4 bases from V and 5 bases from J; bases unmatched to any gene: 8. The CDR3 loop reads CSVVQGALGTEAFF. The CDR3 DNA is TGCAGCGTTGTACAGGGGGCACTGGGAACTGAAGCTTTCTTT.

This chain uses TRBV3-1 (or the pseudogene TRBV3-2) with TRBJ1-1; D may be TRBD1 (5 bases). The CDR3 sequence is 14 residues long. Germline assignment: CDR1 LGHDT and CDR2 YNNKEL (reference sequence). Trimming removed 1 base at V and 7 bases at J, with 13 bases between. The CDR3 bases are TGTGCCAGCAGCCAAGCGGGGGGGGAGGGTGAAGCTTTCTTT. As protein: CASSQAGGEGEAFF.

The chain has TRBV7-9 and TRBJ2-2, with D maybe TRBD2 (6 bases). The CDR3 is 18 amino acids. Between the trimmed V and J ends, which lost 4 bases and 3 bases, there was a span of 21 bases. Germline V gene data show CDR1 as SEHNR and CDR2 as FQNEAQ (reference sequence). The CDR3 loop reads CASSSSRRESFHTGELFF. CDR3 DNA sequence: TGTGCCAGCAGCTCCTCTCGGAGGGAAAGTTTTCACACCGGGGAGCTGTTTTTT.

The chain carries TRBV5-1 and TRBJ1-6, with 10 positions matching TRBD1. Germline assignment: CDR1 SGHRS and CDR2 YFSETQ. Trimming cost V 5 bases and J 6 bases; bases outside gene matches: 2. The CDR3 contains 14 residues. The CDR3 here is CASSWDRGNSPLHF. The CDR3, as DNA: TGCGCCAGCAGTTGGGACAGGGGTAATTCACCCCTCCACTTT.

V and J are TRBV7-9 and TRBJ1-6; the match to TRBD1 covers 7 bases. The junction had 3 bases not matched to a gene; V was cut back by 1 base and J by 6 bases. This CDR3 contains 15 residues. Germline V gene sequence: CDR1 SEHNR, CDR2 FQNEAQ (reference sequence). The CDR3 coding sequence is TGTGCCAGCAGCTTAGGGACAGGCCGTAATTCACCCCTCCACTTT. Amino acids: CASSLGTGRNSPLHF.

The chain joins TRBV10-3 to TRBJ1-5, with D hard to call. Between the trimmed V and J ends, which lost 6 bases and 5 bases, there was a span of 11 bases. CDR1 and CDR2 from the germline V gene are ENHRY and SYGVKD. CDR3 size: 13 residues. The CDR3 protein is CAISEDGYQPQHF. The CDR3 DNA is TGTGCCATCAGCGAGGACGGGTATCAGCCCCAGCATTTT.

The chain links TRBV19 to TRBJ2-3; 11 bases match TRBD2. V gave up 3 bases and J gave up 3 bases; unmatched junction bases: 14. The CDR3 runs to 19 residues. Germline assignment: CDR1 LNHDA and CDR2 SQIVND (reference sequence). The CDR3: CASSMGLASGGKFTDTQYF. CDR3 in DNA: TGTGCCAGTAGTATGGGTTTGGCTAGCGGGGGGAAATTTACAGATACGCAGTATTTT.

This clone was seen a few times. The J gene is TRBJ1-1, the V gene TRBV30; D possibly corresponds to TRBD1 (5 bases). V lost 0 bases and J lost 4, with 12 bases in between. Germline CDR1 GTSNPN, CDR2 SVGIG (reference sequence). This CDR3 region has 14 residues. The CDR3 loop reads CAWSVGRVRTEAFF. In DNA, the CDR3 is TGTGCCTGGAGTGTAGGCAGGGTACGCACTGAAGCTTTCTTT.

The chain uses TRBV6-5 and TRBJ2-3, with TRBD2 matching 8 bases. The germline V gene has CDR1 MNHEY and CDR2 SVGAGI. With 8 bases clipped from V and 8 bases from J, the junction kept 3 bases outside the gene matches. The CDR3 loop spans 11 amino acids. CDR3: CASGTSGTQYF. As DNA, the CDR3 is TGTGCCAGCGGGACTAGTGGTACGCAGTATTTT.

This clone occurred a few times. V usage is TRBV3-1 (or the pseudogene TRBV3-2) and J usage is TRBJ2-5, with TRBD1 as a possible D gene (6 bases). The CDR3 contains 15 residues. The V end lost 1 base, the J end lost 5 bases, and 14 bases lay between the germline ends. Germline V gene data show CDR1 as LGHDT and CDR2 as YNNKEL (reference sequence). The CDR3 spells CASSQGGRFWETQYF. CDR3 nucleotides: TGTGCCAGCAGCCAAGGGGGGCGGTTCTGGGAGACCCAGTACTTC.

This sequence joins TRBV9 and TRBJ1-6; 9 bases fit TRBD1. CDR3 size: 14 residues. V was pared by 3 bases and J by 8 bases, with 3 bases of the junction left unmatched. Germline CDR1 is SGDLS and CDR2 is YYNGEE. The DNA for the CDR3 is TGTGCCAGCAGCGCCGGGACAGGGTATTCACCCCTCCACTTT. It is translated as CASSAGTGYSPLHF. Full variable domain (missing parts from reference TRBV9 and TRBJ1-6): DSGVTQTPKHLITATGQRVTLRCSPRSGDLSVYWYQQSLDQGLQFLIQYYNGEERAKGNILERFSAQQFPDLHSELNLSSLELGDSALYFCASSAGTGYSPLHFGNGTRLTVT.

This chain connects TRBV5-8 to TRBJ1-4; TRBD1 matches at 9 bases. The CDR3 is 16 amino acids. The V gene end was trimmed by 6 bases and the J gene end by 0 bases; junction bases not matched to a gene: 6. Germline V gene sequence: CDR1 SGHTS, CDR2 YDEGEE. CDR3: CASIRTGVSTNEKLFF. In DNA form, the CDR3 reads TGTGCCAGCATCAGGACAGGGGTGTCAACTAATGAAAAACTGTTTTTT. Based on the CDR3 plus reference TRBV5-8 and TRBJ1-4, the full variable domain is EAGVTQSPTHLIKTRGQQATLRCSPISGHTSVYWYQQALGLGLQFLLWYDEGEERNRGNFPPRFSGRQFPNYSSELNVNALELEDSALYLCASIRTGVSTNEKLFFGSGTQLSVL.

J is TRBJ2-5 and V is TRBV5-1, with D possibly matching TRBD2 (5 bases). This CDR3 has 12 amino acids. CDR1 and CDR2 from the germline V gene are SGHRS and YFSETQ. V lost 5 bases and J lost 2, with 7 bases in between. The CDR3 spells CASRDFQETQYF. Written as DNA, the CDR3 is TGCGCCAGCAGGGACTTTCAAGAGACCCAGTACTTC. Looking up the rest from reference TRBV5-1 and TRBJ2-5 gives the full variable domain: KAGVTQTPRYLIKTRGQQVTLSCSPISGHRSVSWYQQTPGQGLQFLFEYFSETQRNKGNFPGRFSGRQFSNSRSEMNVSTLELGDSALYLCASRDFQETQYFGPGTRLLVL.

V gene TRBV5-5 combines with J gene TRBJ2-7; 7 nucleotides agree with TRBD2. This CDR3 comprises 15 residues. J gave up 2 bases and V 4 bases, and 9 bases lay outside the gene matches. Germline V gene lookup returns CDR1 SGHKS and CDR2 YYEKEE (reference sequence). The CDR3 sequence is CASSPGTTTTYEQYF. The CDR3 DNA sequence: TGTGCCAGCAGCCCGGGGACTACGACAACCTACGAGCAGTACTTC.

This chain links TRBV5-5 with TRBJ1-1, with TRBD1 as a possible D gene (5 bases). Trimming shortened V by 3 bases and J by 1 base, and 10 bases separated the two germline ends. The CDR3 covers 14 residues. Germline V gene lookup returns CDR1 SGHKS and CDR2 YYEKEE (reference sequence). For the CDR3, the DNA is TGTGCCAGCAGCTCTCGACAGACGAACACTGAAGCTTTCTTT. Amino acid sequence: CASSSRQTNTEAFF.

The chain employs TRBV10-3 and TRBJ1-2; tentatively, D is TRBD1 (5 bases). The germline CDR1 and CDR2 sequences are ENHRY and SYGVKD. With 5 bases removed from V and 10 bases from J, the gap between germline ends came to 11 bases. This CDR3 has 11 residues. The CDR3 loop is CAISYQGFYTF. The CDR3, as DNA: TGTGCCATCAGTTACCAGGGATTCTACACCTTC.

This clone has just a few counts. The chain carries TRBV7-9 and TRBJ1-2; 9 bases are a match to TRBD1. The trim removed 4 bases at V and 5 bases at J, leaving 2 bases unmatched. The CDR3 length is 13 residues. The germline CDR1 and CDR2 sequences are SEHNR and FQNEAQ (reference sequence). The CDR3 protein is CASSSDRGYGYTF. The CDR3 nucleotides read TGTGCCAGCAGCTCAGACAGGGGGTATGGCTACACCTTC.

V and J are TRBV5-4 and TRBJ1-1; maybe TRBD1 (6 bases). Germline V CDR1 and CDR2: SGHNT, YYREEE (reference sequence). The CDR3 extends over 13 amino acids. Between the trimmed V and J ends, which lost 5 bases and 0 bases, there was a span of 8 bases. The CDR3 loop reads CASSGQLNTEAFF. In nucleotides, the CDR3 is TGTGCCAGCAGTGGACAGTTGAACACTGAAGCTTTCTTT. The entire variable domain, with the rest obtained from reference TRBV5-4 and TRBJ1-1, is as follows: ETGVTQSPTHLIKTRGQQVTLRCSSQSGHNTVSWYQQALGQGPQFIFQYYREEENGRGNFPPRFSGLQFPNYSSELNVNALELDDSALYLCASSGQLNTEAFFGQGTRLTVV.

This chain links TRBV4-1 with TRBJ2-7; the match to TRBD1 covers 7 bases. CDR1 MGHRA and CDR2 YSYEKL come from the germline V gene. Germline trimming cut 5 bases from V and 2 bases from J; bases unmatched to any gene: 9. CDR3 length: 15 residues. The CDR3 loop is CASSINRDSPYEQYF. CDR3 DNA: TGCGCCAGCAGCATAAACCGGGACAGCCCCTACGAGCAGTACTTC.